Presented here are 29 T cell receptor beta chains from one specimen sequenced in a study of T cells in Graves' hyperthyroidism and ophthalmopathy. The TCR beta CDR3 regions underwent amplification using RNA transcripts as the source. First-round RT-PCR with HTBI primers amplified the TCR CDR3 region. TCRdb re-called the multiplex PCR reads with MiXCR, one entry per CDR3 protein. Of more than 650,000 distinct CDR3 sequences listed, around 15% are singletons. The sequencing sample was made of blood. Source of these receptors: a woman under 30 with Graves' hyperthyroidism.

The sample holds many counts of this clonotype. The chain employs TRBV2 and TRBJ2-3; 10 bases match TRBD2. After removal of 7 bases from V and 0 bases from J, the junction contained 4 bases not matched to a gene. Germline V gene lookup returns CDR1 SNHLY and CDR2 FYNNEI. The CDR3 contains 15 residues. The CDR3 protein is CASNKLAGSTDTQYF. The DNA of the CDR3 is TGTGCCAGCAATAAACTAGCGGGGAGCACAGATACGCAGTATTTT.

The rearrangement joins TRBV7-9 to TRBJ1-4, with a possible D match to TRBD1 (6 bases). The germline V and J ends were trimmed by 2 bases and 0 bases, with 19 bases remaining between them. In germline, CDR1 is SEHNR, CDR2 FQNEAQ (reference sequence). The CDR3 consists of 19 residues. For the CDR3, the DNA is TGTGCCAGCAGCTTAATACACAGGGCGAAGATAACAACTAATGAAAAACTGTTTTTT. It yields the protein CASSLIHRAKITTNEKLFF.

V gene TRBV5-6 combines with J gene TRBJ2-7; the D gene could be TRBD1 or TRBD2 (5 bases each). The V and J ends lost 5 bases and 6 bases respectively, with 12 bases between them. This CDR3 is 12 amino acids long. The V gene's germline CDR1 is SGHDT and CDR2 YYEEEE. CDR3 amino acids: CASSSGRPEQYF. In nucleotides, the CDR3 is TGTGCCAGCAGTTCGGGACGCCCCGAGCAGTACTTC.

This clonotype appeared many times. The rearrangement links TRBV20-1 to TRBJ2-3; D gene ambiguous. From germline, CDR1 is DFQATT and CDR2 SNEGSKA (reference sequence). CDR3 length: 11 amino acids. Between the trimmed V and J ends, which lost 8 bases and 2 bases, there was a span of 8 bases. The CDR3 DNA reads TGCAGTTCTCGGTACACAGATACGCAGTATTTT. Protein product: CSSRYTDTQYF.

This clonotype was detected many times. This chain connects TRBV20-1 to TRBJ2-5, with no clear D. CDR1 is DFQATT, CDR2 SNEGSKA, per germline (reference sequence). This CDR3 contains 15 residues. V was trimmed by 2 bases and J by 0 bases, leaving 13 bases between them. As DNA, the CDR3 is TGCAGTGCTAGACAGATTGGATGGTACCAAGAGACCCAGTACTTC. Protein sequence: CSARQIGWYQETQYF.

This clonotype appeared a few times. This sequence joins TRBV7-9 and TRBJ2-1; D might be TRBD1 (6 bases). V gave up 2 bases and J gave up 1 base, with 15 bases separating them. Looked up from germline, CDR1 is SEHNR and CDR2 is FQNEAQ (reference sequence). CDR3 length equals 17 residues. The CDR3 is CASSLIQGPRSYNEQFF. The CDR3 bases are TGTGCCAGCAGCTTAATCCAGGGGCCCAGATCCTACAATGAGCAGTTCTTC.

V gene TRBV7-2 combines with J gene TRBJ2-5; 10 bases align to TRBD2. V trimming: 4 bases; J trimming: 5 bases; junction bases outside the gene matches: 16. Germline V CDR1 and CDR2: SGHTA, FQGNSA. CDR3 length: 18 amino acids. The CDR3 sequence: CASSSLRGPLAGVETQYF. In DNA form, the CDR3 reads TGTGCCAGCAGCTCCCTTAGGGGCCCGCTAGCGGGAGTCGAGACCCAGTACTTC.

The V and J genes are TRBV25-1 and TRBJ1-1; D is uncertain. The CDR3 covers 15 residues. Deletions cut 2 bases from V and 5 bases from J, with 15 bases between. Germline loops: CDR1 MGHDK, CDR2 SYGVNS. CDR3 protein: CASSETMGRWTEAFF. The CDR3 DNA sequence: TGTGCCAGCAGTGAAACCATGGGAAGGTGGACTGAAGCTTTCTTT.

The sample holds many counts of this clonotype. This chain connects TRBV20-1 to TRBJ1-2; weak D call: TRBD1 (5 bases). From germline, CDR1 is DFQATT and CDR2 SNEGSKA (reference sequence). Trimming removed 6 bases from V and 8 bases from J, with 22 bases in between. The CDR3 is 14 residues long. The CDR3 DNA sequence: TGCAGTGCAGAGCCCGGGGCTGAGGCGGGAGGCTACACCTTC. This gives the protein CSAEPGAEAGGYTF.

The rearrangement links TRBV28 to TRBJ2-6, with D tentatively TRBD1 (6 bases). Trimming cost V 3 bases and J 0 bases, with 12 bases left between them. This CDR3 spans 17 amino acids. Per the germline V gene, CDR1 is MDHEN and CDR2 is SYDVKM. CDR3 nucleotide sequence: TGTGCCAGCAGTTTGACAGGACTTAGCTCTGGGGCCAACGTCCTGACTTTC. This encodes CASSLTGLSSGANVLTF.

In this sample, this clonotype turned up many times. The rearrangement links TRBV6-1 to TRBJ2-5, with 11 positions matching TRBD2. J gave up 2 bases and V 5 bases, and 7 bases lay outside the gene matches. Germline CDR1 MNHNS, CDR2 SASEGT. The CDR3 covers 16 residues. This CDR3 is CASSPPSGRSQETQYF. The CDR3 DNA is TGTGCCAGCAGTCCCCCTAGCGGGAGGTCTCAAGAGACCCAGTACTTC.

This clonotype was detected many times. The chain uses TRBV7-9 and TRBJ2-2; 10 bases line up with TRBD1. In germline, CDR1 is SEHNR, CDR2 FQNEAQ (reference sequence). Trimming removed 5 bases from V and 7 bases from J; junction bases left unmatched: 13. The CDR3 has 17 amino acids. In DNA form, the CDR3 reads TGTGCCAGCAGCGCAACGACAGGGGGCTCTTATGGCGGGGAGCTGTTTTTT. Translating it yields CASSATTGGSYGGELFF.

The table lists this clonotype with a few counts. The V gene is TRBV30, the J gene TRBJ2-5, with 11 positions matching TRBD2. The germline V gene encodes CDR1 GTSNPN and CDR2 SVGIG (reference sequence). This CDR3 has 15 residues. J lost 1 base, V lost 0 bases, and 1 base had no gene match. The CDR3 nucleotides read TGTGCCTGGAGTGTAGGGACTAGCGGCCAAGAGACCCAGTACTTC. It yields the protein CAWSVGTSGQETQYF. The whole variable domain, filled in from reference TRBV30 and TRBJ2-5, reads SQTIHQWPATLVQPVGSPLSLECTVEGTSNPNLYWYRQAAGRGLQLLFYSVGIGQISSEVPQNLSASRPQDRQFILSSKKLLLSDSGFYLCAWSVGTSGQETQYFGPGTRLLVL.

This clonotype showed up many times. The gene calls are TRBV6-1 and TRBJ1-1; no clear D. V was pared by 6 bases and J by 8 bases, with 16 bases between. The germline V gene has CDR1 MNHNS and CDR2 SASEGT. The CDR3 sequence is 13 residues long. This CDR3 is CASSDTSVAEAFF. CDR3 sequence (DNA): TGTGCCAGCAGCGACACCTCCGTGGCAGAAGCTTTCTTT.

Notes on this clonotype: Possible read error: a much larger clone is one base away. The genes are TRBV15 and TRBJ2-7, with D hard to call. Looked up from germline, CDR1 is LNHNV and CDR2 is YYDKDF (reference sequence). Trimming took off 1 base at V and 2 bases at J, with 12 bases between the two ends. This CDR3 has 15 residues. CDR3 loop: CATSRGSSEAYEQYF. Here the CDR3 DNA reads TGTGCCACCAGCAGAGGTTCAAGCGAAGCCTACGAGCAGTACTTC.

This clonotype came up a few times. The chain joins TRBV19 to TRBJ2-2, with 10 bases fitting TRBD2. V lost 6 bases to trimming and J lost 3 bases; unmatched junction nucleotides: 4. Germline CDR1 is LNHDA and CDR2 is SQIVND (reference sequence). This CDR3 spans 15 amino acids. The CDR3 loop reads CASRRTSGDTGELFF. As DNA, the CDR3 is TGTGCCAGTAGAAGGACTAGCGGTGACACCGGGGAGCTGTTTTTT.

This clonotype was detected a few times. This chain connects TRBV7-3 to TRBJ2-2, with D uncertain. The germline V gene encodes CDR1 SGHTA and CDR2 FQGTGA. V dropped 5 bases and J dropped 7 bases, with 14 bases sitting between them. CDR3 length: 14 amino acids. DNA of the CDR3: TGTGCCAGCAGCCTATTAAATAGGCACGGGGAGCTGTTTTTT. Its protein product is CASSLLNRHGELFF.

This clonotype has only a few counts. The V gene is TRBV2, the J gene TRBJ1-2, with D possibly being TRBD1 (6 bases). The CDR3 spans 14 residues. Trimming left V 6 bases short and J 1 base short, with 12 bases between. Germline V gives CDR1 SNHLY, CDR2 FYNNEI. As DNA, the CDR3 is TGTGCCAGCAGGCACAGGGTGTATAACTATGGCTACACCTTC. Translating gives CASRHRVYNYGYTF.

This clonotype was picked up a small number of times. V is TRBV7-9 and J is TRBJ1-5, with TRBD1 as a possible D gene (6 bases). Germline loops: CDR1 SEHNR, CDR2 FQNEAQ (reference sequence). CDR3 length: 13 residues. V lost 3 bases and J 4 bases, leaving 7 bases between the germline ends. The CDR3 loop reads CASSFGQNQPQHF. For the CDR3, the DNA is TGTGCCAGCAGCTTCGGACAGAATCAGCCCCAGCATTTT.

The table lists this clonotype with many counts. The chain uses TRBV29-1 and TRBJ2-1; D perhaps matches TRBD2 (6 bases). V lost 6 bases and J 8 bases, leaving 11 bases between the germline ends. The CDR3 runs 11 residues. The germline V gene encodes CDR1 SQVTM and CDR2 ANQGSEA. The CDR3: CSVLWEDEQFF. The CDR3 coding sequence is TGCAGCGTATTGTGGGAGGATGAGCAGTTCTTC.

This clonotype has more than one count but fewer than ten. The V gene is TRBV27, the J gene TRBJ1-2, with 9 bases matching TRBD1. The CDR3 length is 14 residues. Losses at the gene ends were 4 bases for V and 4 bases for J; bases not matched to a gene: 4. CDR1 MNHEY and CDR2 SMNVEV come from the germline V gene (reference sequence). CDR3 in amino acids: CASSYDRGGYGYTF. In DNA, the CDR3 is TGTGCCAGCAGTTATGACAGGGGGGGCTATGGCTACACCTTC.

This clonotype has just a few counts. The chain links TRBV2 to TRBJ2-4; D may be TRBD1 or TRBD2 (6 bases each). The germline CDR1 and CDR2 sequences are SNHLY and FYNNEI. Trimming cost V 4 bases and J 3 bases, with 10 bases left between them. This CDR3 has 14 residues. The CDR3 region is CASSVGGFKNIQYF. CDR3 in DNA: TGTGCCAGCAGTGTGGGGGGCTTCAAAAACATTCAGTACTTC.

The rearrangement uses TRBV20-1 and TRBJ2-1, with TRBD2 matching over 16 bases. V shed 3 bases and J 7 bases; nucleotides not matched to a gene: 12. Germline V lookup: CDR1 DFQATT, CDR2 SNEGSKA (reference sequence). The CDR3 runs to 18 residues. The CDR3 here is CSASLPGLAGGPGNEQFF. As DNA, the CDR3 is TGCAGTGCTAGCTTGCCGGGACTAGCGGGAGGGCCAGGAAATGAGCAGTTCTTC.

Ten or more counts support this clonotype. The V gene is TRBV7-3, the J gene TRBJ2-3; a weak D match, TRBD2 (7 bases). Germline lookup yields CDR1 SGHTA and CDR2 FQGTGA. V dropped 0 bases and J dropped 6 bases, with 19 bases sitting between them. The CDR3 runs to 17 residues. CDR3 residues: CASSLTGGAGQTDTQYF. DNA for the CDR3: TGTGCCAGCAGCTTAACTGGGGGGGCAGGACAAACGGATACGCAGTATTTT.

This clonotype was seen many times. V is TRBV20-1 and J is TRBJ2-7, with 9 bases lining up with TRBD1. V gave up 5 bases and J gave up 5 bases; unmatched junction bases: 13. This CDR3 has 15 amino acids. From germline, CDR1 is DFQATT and CDR2 SNEGSKA (reference sequence). The CDR3 spells CSAELGTGLRNEQYF. The CDR3 DNA is TGCAGTGCTGAGCTGGGGACAGGGCTTAGGAACGAGCAGTACTTC.

The V gene is TRBV29-1, the J gene TRBJ2-3; 7 bases match TRBD2. V shed 3 bases, J shed 0 bases, and the junction held 3 bases outside the gene matches. Germline loops: CDR1 SQVTM, CDR2 ANQGSEA. This CDR3 region has 14 residues. CDR3: CSVDGRESTDTQYF. The DNA of the CDR3 is TGCAGCGTTGATGGGCGGGAGAGCACAGATACGCAGTATTTT.

This clonotype came up a few times. V usage is TRBV6-5 and J usage is TRBJ2-1; TRBD2 is a possible D gene (6 bases). V dropped 2 bases and J dropped 9 bases, with 8 bases sitting between them. Germline V CDR1 and CDR2: MNHEY, SVGAGI. The CDR3 spans 12 residues. The CDR3 loop is CASSYVGSEQFF. CDR3 bases: TGTGCCAGCAGTTACGTCGGGAGTGAGCAGTTCTTC.

Ten or more counts support this clonotype. This chain uses TRBV20-1 with TRBJ2-3, with TRBD2 as a possible D gene (5 bases). The CDR3 runs 13 residues. V gave up 4 bases and J gave up 6 bases, with 14 bases separating them. Germline CDR1 and CDR2: DFQATT and SNEGSKA (reference sequence). The CDR3 protein is CSATPWERDTQYF. In DNA, the CDR3 is TGCAGTGCTACACCGTGGGAGAGGGATACGCAGTATTTT.

The chain employs TRBV5-1 and TRBJ2-3, with 7 bases aligning to TRBD2. With 0 bases clipped from V and 6 bases from J, the junction kept 4 bases outside the gene matches. Per the germline V gene, CDR1 is SGHRS and CDR2 is YFSETQ. CDR3 length: 14 amino acids. This chain's CDR3 is CASSLAREADTQYF. CDR3 in DNA: TGCGCCAGCAGCTTGGCACGGGAGGCCGATACGCAGTATTTT.